This is a list of T cell receptor beta chains from one sample in a study of blood T cell repertoires in COVID-19. Assay: immunoSEQ multiplex PCR; the TCRdb copy retains only in-frame clones and omits some. Here the sample spans around 52,000 clones, about 90% being singletons. The source material was peripheral blood. These receptors all come from a woman of 80 years or more with COVID-19, enrolled during active disease. CDR3s include the opening cysteine and the closing phenylalanine or tryptophan. Each record gives: D gene, V gene, clone size, J gene, CDR3 DNA, CDR3 protein. The D gene is left open where the match is weak. Some rows mark clone size as missing; the rest say once, few, many or name a class of expanded clone.

>TRBD1|TRBV5-1|.|TRBJ2-7
TGCGCCAGCAGTTTTGGGGGCCAGGGGGAAACCTACGAGCAGTACTTC
CASSFGGQGETYEQYF
>.|TRBV21-1|.|TRBJ2-7
TGTGCCAGCAGCAAAGATCTAGGAAGGTCCTACAGGGGACCCTACGAGCAGTACTTC
CASSKDLGRSYRGPYEQYF
>.|TRBV19|.|TRBJ2-7
TGTGCCAGTAGTCCATGGCCAGGGGTACAGGGCGGTTACGAGCAGTACTTC
CASSPWPGVQGGYEQYF
>.|TRBV5-1|few|TRBJ2-1
TGCGCCAGCAGCCGAGGAGACAATGAGCAGTTCTTC
CASSRGDNEQFF
>TRBD2|TRBV10-3|.|TRBJ2-3
TGTGCCATCAGCGGGACTAGCGGGGGAGTCCGGGTGCAGTATTTT
CAISGTSGGVRVQYF
>TRBD2|TRBV19|.|TRBJ2-7
TGTGCCAGTAGTCTCAACCCAAGCGGGGGGATCTACGAGCAGTACTTC
CASSLNPSGGIYEQYF
>TRBD1|TRBV7-9|.|TRBJ2-3
TGTGCCAGCAGCCGTACAGGGGGCTTCTCAGATACGCAGTATTTT
CASSRTGGFSDTQYF
>TRBD1|TRBV5-1|.|TRBJ1-4
TGCGCCAGTACCGGGACAGGGACAGTAGTGGGTGAAAAACTGTTTTTT
CASTGTGTVVGEKLFF
>TRBD2|TRBV7-9|.|TRBJ2-7
TGTGCCAGCAGCTTAGCGGGTCGGGGGGGCGACGAGCAGTACTTC
CASSLAGRGGDEQYF
>.|TRBV7-2|.|TRBJ2-5
TGTGCCAGCAGCTTACCCCCTCCCGAGACCCAGTACTTC
CASSLPPPETQYF